This TCR beta chain was sequenced in a study of blood T cell repertoires in COVID-19. Data came from immunoSEQ multiplex PCR; TCRdb stores just in-frame clones and leaves some out. The table records about 160,000 clones, approximately 86% of them present only once. This clone was detected only once. CDR3 size: 14 residues. Germline lookup yields CDR1 SGHVS and CDR2 FQNEAQ. V gave up 7 bases and J gave up 5 bases; unmatched junction bases: 10. The sequencing sample was made of peripheral blood. The J gene is TRBJ2-5, the V gene TRBV7-8, with 7 bases matching TRBD2. The receptor was isolated from a woman aged 40 to 55 with COVID-19, enrolled during active disease. The CDR3 protein is CASIKLALSETQYF. The CDR3 bases are TGTGCCAGCATCAAACTAGCGCTATCCGAGACCCAGTACTTC. Supplemented by reference TRBV7-8 and TRBJ2-5, the full variable domain reads GAGVSQSPRYKVAKRGQDVALRCDPISGHVSLFWYQQALGQGPEFLTYFQNEAQLDKSGLPSDRFFAERPEGSVSTLKIQRTQQEDSAVYLCASIKLALSETQYFGPGTRLLVL.